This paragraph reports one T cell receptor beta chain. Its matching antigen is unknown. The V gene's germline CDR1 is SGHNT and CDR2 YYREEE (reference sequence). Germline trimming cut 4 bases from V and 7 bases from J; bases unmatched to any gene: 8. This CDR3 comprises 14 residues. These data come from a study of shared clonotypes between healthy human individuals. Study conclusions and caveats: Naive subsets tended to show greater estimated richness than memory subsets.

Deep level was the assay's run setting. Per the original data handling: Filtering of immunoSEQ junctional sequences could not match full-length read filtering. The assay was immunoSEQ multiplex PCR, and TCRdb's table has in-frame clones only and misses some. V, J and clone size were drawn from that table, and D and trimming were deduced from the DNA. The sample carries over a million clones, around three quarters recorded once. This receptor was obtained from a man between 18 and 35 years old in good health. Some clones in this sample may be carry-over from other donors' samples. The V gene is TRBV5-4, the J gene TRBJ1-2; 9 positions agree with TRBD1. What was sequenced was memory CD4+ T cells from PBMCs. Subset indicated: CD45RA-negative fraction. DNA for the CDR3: TGTGCCAGCAGCAGGGACAGGGAAGGGGGTGGCTACACCTTC. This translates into CASSRDREGGGYTF.